This TCR beta chain originates from a study of immune evolution from preneoplasia to lung adenocarcinoma. Sequencing was performed with immunoSEQ multiplex PCR; in TCRdb, only in-frame clones are kept and a portion is missing. Among about 11,000 clones listed, approximately 86% were seen once. The CDR3 totals 17 residues. Germline values: CDR1 SGHAT, CDR2 FQNNGV. The V and J ends lost 1 base and 9 bases, in that order; junction bases with no gene match: 7. Source material: FFPE minimally invasive lung adenocarcinoma tissue. The J gene is TRBJ2-1, the V gene TRBV11-2; the match to TRBD2 covers 15 bases. This clonotype was sampled from a person aged 70 to 79 with lung adenocarcinoma. CDR3 residues: CASSLVGLAGGPPEQFF. The CDR3 region has the DNA TGTGCCAGCAGCTTAGTTGGACTAGCGGGGGGGCCCCCTGAGCAGTTCTTC.